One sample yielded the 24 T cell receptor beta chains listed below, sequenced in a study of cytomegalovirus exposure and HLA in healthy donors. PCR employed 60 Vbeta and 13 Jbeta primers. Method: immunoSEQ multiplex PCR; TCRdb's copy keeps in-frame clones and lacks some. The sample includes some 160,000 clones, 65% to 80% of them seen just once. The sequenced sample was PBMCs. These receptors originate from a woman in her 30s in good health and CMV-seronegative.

The CDR3 loop reads CASSPPRVLNTEAFF. The DNA of the CDR3 is TGTGCCAGCAGCCCACCCAGGGTGCTGAACACTGAAGCTTTCTTT. The chain combines TRBV6-6 with TRBJ1-1, with D possibly being TRBD1 (5 bases). The ends were cut back, 6 bases at V and 0 bases at J, with 14 bases in the middle. CDR1 is MNHNY, CDR2 SVGAGI, per germline (reference sequence). The length of the CDR3 is 15 residues.

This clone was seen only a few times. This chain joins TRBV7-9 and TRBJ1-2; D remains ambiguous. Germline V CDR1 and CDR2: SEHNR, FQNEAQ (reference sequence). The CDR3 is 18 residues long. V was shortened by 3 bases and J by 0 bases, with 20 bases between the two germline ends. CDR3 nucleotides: TGTGCCAGCAGCTTGGGCTTTGCGGGGAGGGTAGCTAACTATGGCTACACCTTC. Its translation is CASSLGFAGRVANYGYTF. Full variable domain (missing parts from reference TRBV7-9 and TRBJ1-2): DTGVSQNPRHKITKRGQNVTFRCDPISEHNRLYWYRQTLGQGPEFLTYFQNEAQLEKSRLLSDRFSAERPKGSFSTLEIQRTEQGDSAMYLCASSLGFAGRVANYGYTFGSGTRLTVV.

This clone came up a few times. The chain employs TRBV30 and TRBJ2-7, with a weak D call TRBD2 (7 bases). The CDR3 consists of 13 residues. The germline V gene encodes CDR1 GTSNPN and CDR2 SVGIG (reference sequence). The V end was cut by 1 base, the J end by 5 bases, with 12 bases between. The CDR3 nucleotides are TGTGCCTGGAGTGGTGGGGGGGGCAACGAGCAGTACTTC. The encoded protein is CAWSGGGGNEQYF.

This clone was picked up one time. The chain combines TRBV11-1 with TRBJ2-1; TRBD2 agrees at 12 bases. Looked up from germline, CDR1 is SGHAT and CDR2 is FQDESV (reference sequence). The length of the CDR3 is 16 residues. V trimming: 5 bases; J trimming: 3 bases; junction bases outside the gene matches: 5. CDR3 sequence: CASSGGGLAGYNEQFF. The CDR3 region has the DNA TGTGCCAGCAGCGGGGGGGGACTAGCGGGCTACAATGAGCAGTTCTTC.

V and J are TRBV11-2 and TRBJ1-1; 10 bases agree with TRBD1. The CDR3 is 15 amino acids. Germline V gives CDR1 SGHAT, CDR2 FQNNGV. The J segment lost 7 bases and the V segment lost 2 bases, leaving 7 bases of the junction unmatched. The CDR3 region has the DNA TGTGCCAGCAGCTTACCGGGACAGGGGCGAATTGAAGCTTTCTTT. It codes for CASSLPGQGRIEAFF.

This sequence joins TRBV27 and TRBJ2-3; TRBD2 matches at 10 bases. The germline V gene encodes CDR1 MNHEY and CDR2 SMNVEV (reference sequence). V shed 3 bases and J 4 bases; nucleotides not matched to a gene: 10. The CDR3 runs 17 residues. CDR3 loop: CASSFLSASGGSDTQYF. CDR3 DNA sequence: TGTGCCAGCAGTTTCTTGTCGGCTAGCGGGGGCTCAGATACGCAGTATTTT.

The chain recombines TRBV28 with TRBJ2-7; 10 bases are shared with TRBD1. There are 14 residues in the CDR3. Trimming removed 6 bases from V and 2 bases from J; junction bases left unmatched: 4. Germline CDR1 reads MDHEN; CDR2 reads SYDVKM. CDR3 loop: CASSRQGAAYEQYF. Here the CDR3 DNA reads TGTGCCAGCAGCAGACAGGGGGCGGCCTACGAGCAGTACTTC.

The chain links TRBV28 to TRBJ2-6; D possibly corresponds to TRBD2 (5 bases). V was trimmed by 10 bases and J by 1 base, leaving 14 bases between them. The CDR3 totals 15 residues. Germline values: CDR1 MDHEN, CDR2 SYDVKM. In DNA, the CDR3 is TGTGCCATGGAGGACCGCGGGTCTGGGGCCAACGTCCTGACTTTC. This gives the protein CAMEDRGSGANVLTF.

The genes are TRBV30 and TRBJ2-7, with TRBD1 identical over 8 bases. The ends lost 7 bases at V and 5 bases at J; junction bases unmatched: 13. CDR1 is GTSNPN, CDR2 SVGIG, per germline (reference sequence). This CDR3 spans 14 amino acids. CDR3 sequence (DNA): TGTGCCTCCGCACAGGGGGTGATATCCGACGAGCAGTACTTC. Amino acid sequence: CASAQGVISDEQYF.

This CDR3 is CASSQVGQTAGTF. In DNA, the CDR3 is TGCGCCAGCAGCCAAGTCGGACAGACCGCGGGTACCTTC. The rearrangement links TRBV4-1 to TRBJ1-2; possibly TRBD1 for D (6 bases). The CDR3 spans 13 residues. In germline, CDR1 is MGHRA, CDR2 YSYEKL. The V gene lost 1 base and the J gene lost 14 bases, with 17 bases spanning the gap.

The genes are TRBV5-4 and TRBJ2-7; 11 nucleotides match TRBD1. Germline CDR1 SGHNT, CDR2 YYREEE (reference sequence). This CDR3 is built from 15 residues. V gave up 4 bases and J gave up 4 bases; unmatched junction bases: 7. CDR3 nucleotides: TGTGCCAGCAGCAACCCGGGACAGGGGGTATACGAGCAGTACTTC. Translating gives CASSNPGQGVYEQYF.

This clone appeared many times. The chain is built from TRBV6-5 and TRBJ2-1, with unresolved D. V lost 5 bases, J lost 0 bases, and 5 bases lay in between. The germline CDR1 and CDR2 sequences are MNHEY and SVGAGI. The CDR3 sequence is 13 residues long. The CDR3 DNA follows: TGTGCCAGCAGTACAACCTCCTACAATGAGCAGTTCTTC. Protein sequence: CASSTTSYNEQFF.

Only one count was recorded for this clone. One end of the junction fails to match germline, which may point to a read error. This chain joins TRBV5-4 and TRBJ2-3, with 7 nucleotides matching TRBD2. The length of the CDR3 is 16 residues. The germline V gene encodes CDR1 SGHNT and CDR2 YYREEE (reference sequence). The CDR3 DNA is TGTACCAGCAGCTCTGGACCCCCGGGAGGCGCAGATACGCAGTATTTT. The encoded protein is CTSSSGPPGGADTQYF.

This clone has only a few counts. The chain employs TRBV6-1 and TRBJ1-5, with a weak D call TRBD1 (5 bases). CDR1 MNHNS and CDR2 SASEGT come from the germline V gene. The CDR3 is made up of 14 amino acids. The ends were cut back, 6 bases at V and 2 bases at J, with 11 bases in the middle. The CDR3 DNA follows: TGTGCCAGCAGGAGGGGAGGGGGCAATCAGCCCCAGCATTTT. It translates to CASRRGGGNQPQHF.

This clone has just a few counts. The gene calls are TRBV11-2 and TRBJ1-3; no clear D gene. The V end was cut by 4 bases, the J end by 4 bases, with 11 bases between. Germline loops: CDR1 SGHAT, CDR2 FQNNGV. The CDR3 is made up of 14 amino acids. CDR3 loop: CASSSRLGGNTIYF. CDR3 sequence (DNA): TGTGCCAGCAGCTCCCGACTTGGGGGAAACACCATATATTTT.

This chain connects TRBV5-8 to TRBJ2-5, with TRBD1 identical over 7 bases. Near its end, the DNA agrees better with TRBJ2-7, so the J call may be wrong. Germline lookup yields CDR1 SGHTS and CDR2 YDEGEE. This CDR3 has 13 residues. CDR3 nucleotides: TGTGCCAGCAGCTTCACAGGGGCCTACGAGCAGTACTTC. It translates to CASSFTGAYEQYF.

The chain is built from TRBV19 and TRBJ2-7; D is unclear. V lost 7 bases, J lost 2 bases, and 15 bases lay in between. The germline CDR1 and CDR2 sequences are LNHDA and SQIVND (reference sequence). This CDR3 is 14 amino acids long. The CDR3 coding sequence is TGTGCCAGTAATTCTCAGGCCAATGCCTACGAGCAGTACTTC. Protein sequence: CASNSQANAYEQYF.

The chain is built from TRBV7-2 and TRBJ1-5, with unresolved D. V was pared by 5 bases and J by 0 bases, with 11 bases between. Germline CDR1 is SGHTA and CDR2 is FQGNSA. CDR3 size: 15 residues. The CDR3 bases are TGTGCCAGCAGCCTTGTGGCGGATAGCAATCAGCCCCAGCATTTT. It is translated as CASSLVADSNQPQHF.

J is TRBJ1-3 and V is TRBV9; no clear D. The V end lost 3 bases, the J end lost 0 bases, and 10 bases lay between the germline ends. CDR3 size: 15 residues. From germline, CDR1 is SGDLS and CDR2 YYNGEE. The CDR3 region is CASSAGRNSGNTIYF. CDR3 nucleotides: TGTGCCAGCAGCGCCGGCAGGAACTCTGGAAACACCATATATTTT.

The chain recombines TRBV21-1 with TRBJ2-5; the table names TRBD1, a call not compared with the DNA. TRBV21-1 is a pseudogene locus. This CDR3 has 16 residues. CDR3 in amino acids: CASSKVWSGGGKTQYF. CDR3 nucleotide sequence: TGTGCCAGCAGCAAAGTGTGGTCAGGGGGCGGGAAGACCCAGTACTTC.

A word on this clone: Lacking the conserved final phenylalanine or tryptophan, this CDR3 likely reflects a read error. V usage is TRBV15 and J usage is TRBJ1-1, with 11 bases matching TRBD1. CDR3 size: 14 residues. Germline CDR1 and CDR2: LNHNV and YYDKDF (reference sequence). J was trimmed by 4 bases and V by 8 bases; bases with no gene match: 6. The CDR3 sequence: CATHFGTGGTEAFS. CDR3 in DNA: TGTGCCACCCATTTTGGGACAGGGGGCACTGAAGCTTTCTCT.

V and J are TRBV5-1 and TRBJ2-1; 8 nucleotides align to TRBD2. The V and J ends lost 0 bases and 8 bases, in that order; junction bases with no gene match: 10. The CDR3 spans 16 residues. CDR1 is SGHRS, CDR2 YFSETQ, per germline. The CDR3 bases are TGCGCCAGCAGCTTGGTCGGGGGGGAGTTCCTGGATGAGCAGTTCTTC. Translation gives CASSLVGGEFLDEQFF.

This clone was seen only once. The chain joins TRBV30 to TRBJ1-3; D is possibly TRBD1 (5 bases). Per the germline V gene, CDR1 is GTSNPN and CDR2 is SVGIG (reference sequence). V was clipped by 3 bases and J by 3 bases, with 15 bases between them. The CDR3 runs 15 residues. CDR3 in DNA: TGTGCCTGGAGCCCTGGACACATGTATGGAAACACCATATATTTT. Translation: CAWSPGHMYGNTIYF.

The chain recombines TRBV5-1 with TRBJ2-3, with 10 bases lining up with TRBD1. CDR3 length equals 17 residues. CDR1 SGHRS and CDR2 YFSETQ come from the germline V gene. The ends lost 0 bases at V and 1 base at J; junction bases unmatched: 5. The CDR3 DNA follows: TGCGCCAGCAGCTTGGCGGGGACAGGGGTACGCACAGATACGCAGTATTTT. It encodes CASSLAGTGVRTDTQYF.